Below are 32 T cell receptor beta chains sequenced from a single sample in a study of shared clonotypes between healthy human individuals. TCRdb keeps only in-frame clones here, not all; method: immunoSEQ multiplex PCR. The sample has about 2.4 million clones; roughly 93% are singletons. Sequenced sample: naive CD4+ T cells from PBMCs. Subset meaning: CD45RA+ positively selected. The receptor set was obtained from a man aged 18-30 years in good health. Some clones in this sample may be carry-over from other donors' samples.

This clone has only a few counts. Other DNA variants within this sample encode the same CDR3. The chain uses TRBV19 and TRBJ1-1; D call uncertain. CDR1 and CDR2 (germline): LNHDA, SQIVND (reference sequence). This CDR3 has 12 residues. V lost 5 bases to trimming and J lost 4 bases, with 8 bases between them. CDR3 in amino acids: CASSFPGTEAFF. The CDR3 nucleotides read TGTGCCAGTAGTTTTCCGGGCACTGAAGCTTTCTTT.

CDR3 amino acids: CASSQDETYEQYF. CDR3 nucleotide sequence: TGCGCCAGCAGCCAAGATGAGACCTACGAGCAGTACTTC. This sequence joins TRBV4-3 and TRBJ2-7; D is ambiguous. Germline CDR1 is LGHNA and CDR2 is YSLEER. The CDR3 consists of 13 residues. V lost 0 bases and J lost 2, with 5 bases in between.

The V call is TRBV11-2, the J call TRBJ2-5; D gene ambiguous. The J call may be incorrect, as the DNA end agrees better with TRBJ2-7. Germline loops: CDR1 SGHAT, CDR2 FQNNGV. There are 14 residues in the CDR3. The CDR3 reads CASSLLGSSYEQYF. In nucleotides, the CDR3 is TGTGCCAGCAGCTTATTAGGCAGCTCCTACGAGCAGTACTTC.

CDR3 sequence (DNA): TGCGCCAGCAGGGAAGGGCCAGATGATTACACTGAAGCTTTCTTT. Translated, it gives CASREGPDDYTEAFF. The rearrangement uses TRBV5-1 and TRBJ1-1; D is ambiguous. Trimming pared 5 bases from V and 3 bases from J, leaving 17 bases between. Germline-derived CDR1 and CDR2 are SGHRS and YFSETQ. The CDR3 loop spans 15 amino acids.

The chain combines TRBV28 with TRBJ2-7; 7 nucleotides line up with TRBD1. The CDR3 is 14 residues long. Germline loops: CDR1 MDHEN, CDR2 SYDVKM. The trim removed 8 bases at V and 2 bases at J, leaving 9 bases unmatched. In DNA, the CDR3 is TGTGCCAGCGCTCCCGGGGACAGCCCCTACGAGCAGTACTTC. This codes for CASAPGDSPYEQYF.

The CDR3 bases are TGTGCCAGCAGCCAAGGGATTACCGGGGAACCCTACGAGCAGTACTTC. Translated, it gives CASSQGITGEPYEQYF. V usage is TRBV14 and J usage is TRBJ2-7, with a possible D match to TRBD2 (5 bases). The length of the CDR3 is 16 residues. Germline V CDR1 and CDR2: SGHDN, FVKESK. The V end lost 1 base, the J end lost 2 bases, and 15 bases lay between the germline ends.

The chain couples TRBV7-3 to TRBJ2-7; a possible D gene is TRBD1 (5 bases). Trimming pared 5 bases from V and 0 bases from J, leaving 8 bases between. The CDR3 contains 13 residues. CDR1 SGHTA and CDR2 FQGTGA come from the germline V gene. The CDR3 DNA reads TGTGCCAGCAGCCAAGGGGCCTCCTACGAGCAGTACTTC. It encodes CASSQGASYEQYF.

The chain links TRBV5-4 to TRBJ2-7; no clear D gene. Germline CDR1 reads SGHNT; CDR2 reads YYREEE (reference sequence). This CDR3 region has 15 residues. Deletions cut 0 bases from V and 4 bases from J, with 14 bases between. The CDR3 DNA is TGTGCCAGCAGCTTGGTTGGCAGGCTAAAGTACGAGCAGTACTTC. Translating gives CASSLVGRLKYEQYF.

The CDR3 region is CASSLFKGQGAGEETQYF. CDR3 nucleotides: TGTGCCAGCAGCTTATTTAAGGGACAGGGGGCGGGAGAAGAGACCCAGTACTTC. The gene calls are TRBV11-1 and TRBJ2-5; 12 bases align to TRBD1. Germline V gene data show CDR1 as SGHAT and CDR2 as FQDESV (reference sequence). CDR3 length: 18 residues. After removal of 2 bases from V and 3 bases from J, the junction contained 10 bases not matched to a gene.

The chain recombines TRBV28 with TRBJ1-2; 7 bases fit TRBD1. The CDR3 has 14 amino acids. The V and J ends lost 5 bases and 4 bases, in that order; junction bases with no gene match: 7. Germline loops: CDR1 MDHEN, CDR2 SYDVKM. This CDR3 is CASSTIGTAYGYTF. CDR3 coding DNA: TGTGCCAGCAGTACCATCGGGACAGCCTATGGCTACACCTTC.

V is TRBV6-1 and J is TRBJ1-2; D unresolved. The CDR3 covers 15 residues. Germline CDR1 reads MNHNS; CDR2 reads SASEGT. The V and J ends lost 3 bases and 5 bases respectively, with 16 bases between them. The CDR3 DNA reads as TGTGCCAGCAGTGACCGTACAGCGGCGGGGTATGGCTACACCTTC. Translated, it gives CASSDRTAAGYGYTF.

Regarding this clone: Other DNA variants within this sample encode the same CDR3. This chain uses TRBV7-9 with TRBJ2-1; D ambiguous. The CDR3 consists of 11 residues. Germline-derived CDR1 and CDR2 are SEHNR and FQNEAQ (reference sequence). V lost 5 bases and J 8 bases, leaving 7 bases between the germline ends. CDR3 in amino acids: CASSLGDEQFF. The CDR3 nucleotides read TGTGCCAGCAGCCTAGGCGATGAGCAGTTCTTC.

V usage is TRBV6-1 and J usage is TRBJ1-5, with a weak D call TRBD1 (6 bases). The V and J ends lost 6 bases and 5 bases respectively, with 14 bases between them. The CDR3 covers 14 residues. Germline-derived CDR1 and CDR2 are MNHNS and SASEGT. The CDR3 loop reads CASRGTGLYQPQHF. CDR3 in DNA: TGTGCCAGCAGGGGAACAGGGCTGTATCAGCCCCAGCATTTT.

This chain uses TRBV6-1 with TRBJ2-7, with TRBD2 matching 10 bases. Germline V gene data show CDR1 as MNHNS and CDR2 as SASEGT. V shed 6 bases and J 1 base; nucleotides not matched to a gene: 6. The CDR3 sequence is 15 residues long. CDR3 DNA sequence: TGTGCCAGCAGCAGGACTAGCGGAGGGTCCTACGAGCAGTACTTC. Its translation is CASSRTSGGSYEQYF.

This clone was seen once. V and J are TRBV2 and TRBJ2-7; 7 nucleotides agree with TRBD1. The CDR3 is 14 amino acids. J gave up 4 bases and V 8 bases, and 11 bases lay outside the gene matches. From germline, CDR1 is SNHLY and CDR2 FYNNEI. CDR3 nucleotides: TGTGCCAGCCCTCGTACCGGGACAGCGTACGAGCAGTACTTC. Translation: CASPRTGTAYEQYF. Together with reference TRBV2 and TRBJ2-7, the CDR3 gives the full variable domain: EPEVTQTPSHQVTQMGQEVILRCVPISNHLYFYWYRQILGQKVEFLVSFYNNEISEKSEIFDDQFSVERPDGSNFTLKIRSTKLEDSAMYFCASPRTGTAYEQYFGPGTRLTVT.

The chain has TRBV19 and TRBJ2-5; 8 positions match TRBD1. Germline V gives CDR1 LNHDA, CDR2 SQIVND (reference sequence). Trimming took 10 bases from V and 2 from J; bases not matched to a gene: 6. The CDR3 contains 13 residues. CDR3 amino acids: CATGQGLQETQYF. For the CDR3, the DNA is TGTGCCACCGGACAGGGATTACAAGAGACCCAGTACTTC.

This clone was seen only once. Within the sample, other DNA sequences also encode this same CDR3. The chain uses TRBV28 and TRBJ2-5, with 8 bases fitting TRBD1. The CDR3 is 13 amino acids. CDR1 is MDHEN and CDR2 is SYDVKM in the germline V gene. With 5 bases clipped from V and 5 bases from J, the junction kept 4 bases outside the gene matches. The CDR3 DNA is TGTGCCAGCAGTGCAGGGGGCAGGGAGACCCAGTACTTC. Residues: CASSAGGRETQYF.

This chain connects TRBV28 to TRBJ1-2, with TRBD1 as a possible D gene (5 bases). CDR3 length equals 14 residues. V was pared by 6 bases and J by 5 bases, with 16 bases between. Germline CDR1 MDHEN, CDR2 SYDVKM. The CDR3 reads CASSPEIGTYGYTF. The CDR3 DNA reads TGTGCCAGCAGCCCCGAGATTGGGACTTATGGCTACACCTTC.

V and J are TRBV6-1 and TRBJ1-1; D gene uncertain. V gave up 6 bases and J gave up 8 bases, with 13 bases separating them. CDR1 and CDR2 from the germline V gene are MNHNS and SASEGT. CDR3 length: 12 residues. The CDR3, as DNA: TGTGCCAGCAGCCCGGAATATGCCGAAGCTTTCTTT. Amino acids: CASSPEYAEAFF.

The chain uses TRBV6-1 and TRBJ2-5; weak D call: TRBD1 (6 bases). Germline V gives CDR1 MNHNS, CDR2 SASEGT. This CDR3 region has 15 residues. Trimming left V 6 bases short and J 0 bases short, with 14 bases between. DNA of the CDR3: TGTGCCAGCAGGATAAGCACAGGGCACCAAGAGACCCAGTACTTC. It codes for CASRISTGHQETQYF.

The chain joins TRBV7-6 to TRBJ1-4; D is uncertain. From germline, CDR1 is SGHVS and CDR2 FNYEAQ. The CDR3 runs 16 residues. V lost 2 bases and J lost 4, with 14 bases in between. CDR3 sequence: CASSLLVDGYNEKLFF. CDR3 bases: TGTGCCAGCAGCTTACTTGTCGACGGCTATAATGAAAAACTGTTTTTT.

The CDR3 is CASSITRVSGYTF. As DNA, the CDR3 is TGTGCCAGTAGTATAACCAGGGTCTCTGGCTACACCTTC. This chain uses TRBV19 with TRBJ1-2; a possible D gene is TRBD1 (5 bases). CDR1 and CDR2 from the germline V gene are LNHDA and SQIVND (reference sequence). This CDR3 region has 13 residues. Deletions cut 2 bases from V and 7 bases from J, with 11 bases between.

Remarks on this clone: The same CDR3 is also encoded by other DNA sequences in this sample. This chain connects TRBV5-1 to TRBJ2-7; 9 positions match TRBD2. The CDR3 totals 15 residues. Unmatched junction bases numbered 5, after V lost 4 bases and J lost 0 bases. CDR1 and CDR2 (germline): SGHRS, YFSETQ. The CDR3 is CASSTGLASSYEQYF. The CDR3 nucleotides read TGCGCCAGCAGCACAGGACTAGCGAGCTCCTACGAGCAGTACTTC.

This chain connects TRBV19 to TRBJ1-1, with D perhaps matching TRBD1 (6 bases). This CDR3 has 15 amino acids. V lost 4 bases and J 5 bases, leaving 17 bases between the germline ends. Germline CDR1 LNHDA, CDR2 SQIVND (reference sequence). Here the CDR3 DNA reads TGTGCCAGTAGTAGCCGGAGGGGGGGGAATACTGAAGCTTTCTTT. This encodes CASSSRRGGNTEAFF.

V is TRBV18 and J is TRBJ1-5; D is possibly TRBD1 (5 bases). The CDR3 runs to 15 residues. The germline V gene encodes CDR1 KGHSH and CDR2 LQKENI. Trimming removed 6 bases from V and 5 bases from J, with 17 bases in between. CDR3 protein: CASSPTRGGDQPQHF. The DNA for the CDR3 is TGTGCCAGCTCGCCGACTCGCGGGGGAGATCAGCCCCAGCATTTT.

The V gene is TRBV19, the J gene TRBJ2-3; TRBD1 matches 7 bases. CDR1 and CDR2 from the germline V gene are LNHDA and SQIVND (reference sequence). Germline trimming cut 7 bases from V and 2 bases from J; bases unmatched to any gene: 12. The CDR3 contains 16 residues. The CDR3 coding sequence is TGTGCCAGTAAACGATCCGGGACAGAATTCACAGATACGCAGTATTTT. This encodes CASKRSGTEFTDTQYF.

The chain combines TRBV27 with TRBJ2-7; D may be TRBD1 (6 bases). CDR1 and CDR2 from the germline V gene are MNHEY and SMNVEV (reference sequence). CDR3 length: 13 residues. Trimming stripped 7 bases from V and 0 bases from J, with 10 bases between. The CDR3 DNA is TGTGCCAGCAAACAGGGCCGCTCCTACGAGCAGTACTTC. It encodes CASKQGRSYEQYF.

The V and J genes are TRBV28 and TRBJ1-3; D is undetermined. Trimming cost V 6 bases and J 2 bases, with 17 bases left between them. The CDR3 is 16 residues long. Germline CDR1 MDHEN, CDR2 SYDVKM. This CDR3 is CASSPVRTAAGNTIYF. The DNA of the CDR3 is TGTGCCAGCAGCCCCGTCCGGACGGCCGCTGGAAACACCATATATTTT.

CDR3 sequence: CASSPRHREVPSGANVLTF. In DNA, the CDR3 is TGTGCCAGCAGTCCCCGGCACAGGGAAGTCCCCTCTGGGGCCAACGTCCTGACTTTC. The V gene is TRBV28, the J gene TRBJ2-6, with D possibly TRBD1 on 6 matching bases. Per germline, CDR1 MDHEN and CDR2 SYDVKM. With 5 bases removed from V and 0 bases from J, the gap between germline ends came to 20 bases. This CDR3 has 19 residues.

The CDR3 loop reads CASSLFPGVYEQYF. The CDR3 DNA reads TGTGCCAGCAGCTTATTTCCGGGGGTCTACGAGCAGTACTTC. The chain has TRBV11-2 and TRBJ2-7, with D tentatively TRBD2 (6 bases). The CDR3 has 14 residues. Germline CDR1 reads SGHAT; CDR2 reads FQNNGV. V shed 2 bases and J shed 3 bases, with 11 bases lying between them.

This chain links TRBV30 with TRBJ2-1; 9 bases match TRBD1. The CDR3 contains 11 residues. The germline V gene encodes CDR1 GTSNPN and CDR2 SVGIG (reference sequence). Losses at the gene ends were 5 bases for V and 10 bases for J; bases not matched to a gene: 3. For the CDR3, the DNA is TGTGCCTGGCAGGACAGGGGAGAGCAGTTCTTC. It yields the protein CAWQDRGEQFF.

The chain is built from TRBV25-1 and TRBJ2-5; TRBD1 might be the D (6 bases). Trimming removed 3 bases at V and 0 bases at J, with 11 bases between. The CDR3 consists of 15 residues. Germline V CDR1 and CDR2: MGHDK, SYGVNS. The CDR3 region has the DNA TGTGCCAGCAGTGAGCGGACAGCATACCAAGAGACCCAGTACTTC. The encoded protein is CASSERTAYQETQYF. The full variable domain, its missing parts supplied by reference TRBV25-1 and TRBJ2-5, is EADIYQTPRYLVIGTGKKITLECSQTMGHDKMYWYQQDPGMELHLIHYSYGVNSTEKGDLSSESTVSRIRTEHFPLTLESARPSHTSQYLCASSERTAYQETQYFGPGTRLLVL.